A selection of T cell receptor beta chains follows, all from one sample in a study of OX40 agonist ivuxolimab in advanced cancers. Assay used: immunoSEQ multiplex PCR; TCRdb lists only in-frame clones, some missing. Altogether nearly 85,000 clones are present, 75% to 90% being singletons, with the ten largest covering roughly 0.8%. The sample here was CD4+ or CD8+ T cells sorted from blood, taken in a trial of the OX40 agonist ivuxolimab. All receptors come from an adult with an advanced solid tumor such as melanoma, head and neck, liver or kidney cancer. Both conserved end residues are part of each CDR3. The order of the fields is J gene, D gene, clone size, V gene, CDR3 DNA, CDR3 protein. The D gene is left open where the match is weak. Rows may omit the clone size; those that give it use once, few, many or a size class.

TRBJ1-1 | NA | few | TRBV4-1 | TGCGCCAGCAGCCACCCAGGACGGGGAAACACTGAAGCTTTCTTT | CASSHPGRGNTEAFF
TRBJ2-3 | NA | NA | TRBV29-1 | TGCAGCGTTAAATTGAGCGGCACAGATACGCAGTATTTT | CSVKLSGTDTQYF
TRBJ2-5 | TRBD1 | NA | TRBV19 | TGTGCCAGTAGTATGGACAGGAGGTTAGAGACCCAGTACTTC | CASSMDRRLETQYF
TRBJ1-3 | NA | NA | TRBV11-2 | TGTGCCAGCAGCCCTGCGTGGGGAGCCGGAAACACCATATATTTT | CASSPAWGAGNTIYF
TRBJ1-3 | TRBD1 | NA | TRBV4-3 | TGCGCCAGCAGCCAAGGGGACAGGAGCTCTGGAAACACCATATATTTT | CASSQGDRSSGNTIYF
TRBJ2-5 | NA | NA | TRBV6-1 | TGTGCCAGCAGTGAAAGGTCCGAGCGAGAGACCCAGTACTTC | CASSERSERETQYF
TRBJ2-1 | TRBD2 | NA | TRBV7-3 | TGTGCCAGCAGGCGGACTAGCGACTCATACAATGAGCAGTTCTTC | CASRRTSDSYNEQFF
TRBJ2-6 | NA | NA | TRBV19 | TGTGCCAGTAGTCCCAGACAACTCTCTGGGGCCAACGTCCTGACTTTC | CASSPRQLSGANVLTF
TRBJ2-1 | NA | once | TRBV7-2 | TGTGCCAGCAGCTTAGCTTTCATAGTGGGGGATGAGCAGTTCTTC | CASSLAFIVGDEQFF
TRBJ2-3 | NA | NA | TRBV1 | TGCACCAGCAGCCAAGGGAGCGGGGGGTTTAATTACTCGGATACGCAGTATTTT | CTSSQGSGGFNYSDTQYF
TRBJ1-1 | TRBD1 | NA | TRBV7-9 | TGTGCCAGCAGTTCGACACAGGGGGCAGAAACTGAAGCTTTCTTT | CASSSTQGAETEAFF
TRBJ2-1 | NA | NA | TRBV29-1 | TGCAGCGTCAACAGGGGGGGCTACAATGAGCAGTTCTTC | CSVNRGGYNEQFF
TRBJ2-3 | TRBD1 | NA | TRBV4-1 | TGCGCCAGCAGCCAAGACCCCCCGGGACAGGGAGAGGCAGATACGCAGTATTTT | CASSQDPPGQGEADTQYF
TRBJ1-4 | NA | NA | TRBV18 | TGTGCCAGCTCACCACGGGGGGCTGGGGAAAAACTGTTTTTT | CASSPRGAGEKLFF
TRBJ2-3 | NA | NA | TRBV4-3 | TGCGCCAGCAGCCACCAAATCGAAGATACGCAGTATTTT | CASSHQIEDTQYF
TRBJ1-1 | TRBD1 | NA | TRBV7-9 | TGTGCCAGCAGCAAATCAGGGGGGAGGAACACTGAAGCTTTCTTT | CASSKSGGRNTEAFF
TRBJ1-5 | NA | NA | TRBV7-2 | TGTGCCAGCAGTCAAGGGGACGTTGTCAATCAGCCCCAGCATTTT | CASSQGDVVNQPQHF
TRBJ1-2 | NA | NA | TRBV9 | TGTGCCAGCAGCGCACTAGGAGACTATGGCTACACCTTC | CASSALGDYGYTF
TRBJ2-5 | NA | NA | TRBV7-3 | TGTGCCAGCAGCTTACGGGGTTCAGAGACCCAGTACTTC | CASSLRGSETQYF
TRBJ1-2 | NA | NA | TRBV5-5 | TGTGCCAGCAGCGAGGATCTATGGGACTATGGCTACACCTTC | CASSEDLWDYGYTF
TRBJ2-3 | NA | NA | TRBV11-1 | TGTGCCAGCAGCTTAGGTGGTCGCAGGGGCACAGATACGCAGTATTTT | CASSLGGRRGTDTQYF
TRBJ1-6 | NA | NA | TRBV6-6 | TGTGCCAGCCTCCCTAGTGGATCACCCCTCCACTTT | CASLPSGSPLHF
TRBJ2-7 | TRBD1 | NA | TRBV7-9 | TGTGCCAGCAGCCGGGACAGGGGCTACGAGCAGTACTTC | CASSRDRGYEQYF
TRBJ1-1 | NA | NA | TRBV15 | TGTGCCACCAGCAGGGCCCTCGGCAGAGGGGACACTGAAGCTTTCTTT | CATSRALGRGDTEAFF
TRBJ2-1 | NA | NA | TRBV7-2 | TGTGCCAGCAGCTTAGGGGGCGGGGGCCCACACAATGAGCAGTTCTTC | CASSLGGGGPHNEQFF
TRBJ1-1 | NA | NA | TRBV30 | TGTGCCTGGGACAGGAGGATGAACACTGAAGCTTTCTTT | CAWDRRMNTEAFF
TRBJ2-7 | NA | NA | TRBV14 | TGTGCCAGCAGCCAAGATAAAGGCTACGTTGGAAACTTCTACGAGCAGTACTTC | CASSQDKGYVGNFYEQYF
TRBJ1-5 | NA | NA | TRBV7-2 | TGTGCCAGCAGCGCTCAACCGTCAACGCCCCAGCATTTT | CASSAQPSTPQHF
TRBJ2-5 | NA | once | TRBV10-3 | TGTGCCATCCGGGAGGGACAGGACTCAGAAGCCCAGTACTTC | CAIREGQDSEAQYF
TRBJ2-2 | NA | NA | TRBV5-6 | TGTGCCAGCAGCACGCCGGACCGGCTAGCGAACACCGGGGAGCTGTTTTTT | CASSTPDRLANTGELFF
TRBJ2-1 | TRBD2 | NA | TRBV18 | TGTGCCAGCTCACCTAGCGGGGGGGACCTTAGTGAGCAGTTCTTC | CASSPSGGDLSEQFF
TRBJ1-1 | TRBD1 | NA | TRBV30 | TGTGCCTGGAGTAAAGGGGGCCAGGGGACTGAAGCTTTCTTT | CAWSKGGQGTEAFF
TRBJ2-3 | NA | NA | TRBV11-2 | TGTGCCAGCAGCCTCCGGGGGGCGGCTAGCACAGATACGCAGTATTTT | CASSLRGAASTDTQYF
TRBJ1-1 | NA | NA | TRBV10-3 | TGTGCCATCAGTGACCACACTGAAGCTTTCTTT | CAISDHTEAFF
TRBJ1-3 | NA | NA | TRBV28 | TGTGCCAGCAGCAGCCTGGGGGGTGGTTCTGGAAACACCATATATTTT | CASSSLGGGSGNTIYF
TRBJ2-7 | TRBD1 | NA | TRBV6-6 | TGTGCCAGCAGTTCTCCAGGGGGCTCCTACGAGCAGTACTTC | CASSSPGGSYEQYF
TRBJ1-6 | NA | NA | TRBV27 | TGTGCCAGCAGCAAGAGGGAGGGCGGGTATAATTCACCCCTCCACTTT | CASSKREGGYNSPLHF